This is a list of T cell receptor beta chains from one sample in a study of T cells in tumors after PD-1 blockade. Data came from immunoSEQ multiplex PCR; TCRdb stores just in-frame clones and leaves some out. The repertoire holds roughly 48,000 clones, with 81% as singletons. The material was PBMCs, obtained before anti-PD-1 treatment. These receptors were collected from a human donor with basal cell carcinoma. Each CDR3 is given with its conserved first and last residue. D genes are given only for firm matches. Clone size is shown for a subset of rows, as once, few, many or a class of expanded clone.

J: TRBJ2-1; D: NA; V: TRBV11-3; size: NA; DNA: TGTGCCAGCAGCTTAGCCGGGGCCTACAATGAGCAGTTCTTC; CDR3: CASSLAGAYNEQFF
J: TRBJ1-5; D: NA; V: TRBV5-5; size: few; DNA: TGTGCCAGCAGCACAACAGGGAATCAGCCCCAGCATTTT; CDR3: CASSTTGNQPQHF
J: TRBJ2-3; D: NA; V: TRBV29-1; size: NA; DNA: TGCAGCGTTGAAGGTGTAGGGGGAAGCACAGATACGCAGTATTTT; CDR3: CSVEGVGGSTDTQYF
J: TRBJ1-3; D: NA; V: TRBV6-5; size: NA; DNA: TGTGCCAGCAGAAGGGGTTACTCTGGAAACACCATATATTTT; CDR3: CASRRGYSGNTIYF
J: TRBJ2-1; D: TRBD1; V: TRBV6-4; size: NA; DNA: TGTGCCAGCAGTGACGGGACAGGGGGCGGGGAGCAGTTCTTC; CDR3: CASSDGTGGGEQFF
J: TRBJ2-3; D: TRBD2; V: TRBV7-9; size: NA; DNA: TGTGCCAGCAGCCCCCCCGGGCGGGGGTTCACAGATACGCAGTATTTT; CDR3: CASSPPGRGFTDTQYF
J: TRBJ2-7; D: TRBD1; V: TRBV7-8; size: NA; DNA: TGTGCCAGCAGCCCCCGCATCTCTTGGGACAGCTACGAGCAGTACTTC; CDR3: CASSPRISWDSYEQYF
J: TRBJ2-7; D: NA; V: TRBV18; size: NA; DNA: TGTGCCAGCTCACGGCGGGACGAGCAGTACTTC; CDR3: CASSRRDEQYF
J: TRBJ1-6; D: TRBD1; V: TRBV16; size: NA; DNA: TGTGCCAGCAGCCTCGACAGGGGTAATTCACCCCTCCACTTT; CDR3: CASSLDRGNSPLHF
J: TRBJ1-1; D: TRBD1; V: TRBV10-1; size: NA; DNA: TGCGCCAGCAGTCGGACAGGGGTATGGACTGAAGCTTTCTTT; CDR3: CASSRTGVWTEAFF
J: TRBJ2-2; D: NA; V: TRBV21-1; size: once; DNA: TGTGCCAGCAGCAAAGAATCGACAGGGCTTATCCTGAACACCGGGGAGCTGTTTTTT; CDR3: CASSKESTGLILNTGELFF
J: TRBJ1-2; D: NA; V: TRBV28; size: NA; DNA: TGTGCCAGCAGTTTACTGGGTAACAGTTACTATGGCTACACCTTC; CDR3: CASSLLGNSYYGYTF
J: TRBJ2-1; D: NA; V: TRBV7-2; size: NA; DNA: TGTGCCAGCAGCTTATTATCGGGGTCGGGGAATGAGCAGTTCTTC; CDR3: CASSLLSGSGNEQFF
J: TRBJ2-5; D: NA; V: TRBV15; size: NA; DNA: TGTGCCACCAGCAGAGCCCCCGGGGGCCAAGAGACCCAGTACTTC; CDR3: CATSRAPGGQETQYF
J: TRBJ2-3; D: NA; V: TRBV5-1; size: NA; DNA: TGCGCCAGCAGCTTGTTCTGGGGGGGCAGGGAAGATACGCAGTATTTT; CDR3: CASSLFWGGREDTQYF
J: TRBJ1-2; D: NA; V: TRBV6-4; size: NA; DNA: TGTGCCAGCAGTGACAGCCTGGACAGATACTATGGCTACACCTTC; CDR3: CASSDSLDRYYGYTF
J: TRBJ1-2; D: TRBD1; V: TRBV27; size: few; DNA: TGTGCCAGCAGTTTAACGACAGGGATCGGCTACACCTTC; CDR3: CASSLTTGIGYTF
J: TRBJ2-2; D: NA; V: TRBV30; size: NA; DNA: TGTGCCTGCCTTTCGTCCCTAGGGAGCAAGGCGTTGACCGGGGAGCTGTTTTTT; CDR3: CACLSSLGSKALTGELFF
J: TRBJ2-4; D: NA; V: TRBV5-3; size: NA; DNA: TGTGCCAGAAGAGGGACCGGTCAGTACTTC; CDR3: CARRGTGQYF
J: TRBJ1-4; D: NA; V: TRBV28; size: NA; DNA: TGTGCCAGCAGTTTACCGGGGGGTAGGGAAAAACTGTTTTTT; CDR3: CASSLPGGREKLFF
J: TRBJ2-1; D: NA; V: TRBV10-1; size: NA; DNA: TGCGCCAGCACTCGGGACGGAGCATCTAACAATGAGCAGTTCTTC; CDR3: CASTRDGASNNEQFF
J: TRBJ2-7; D: TRBD1; V: TRBV15; size: NA; DNA: TGTGCCACCAGCCCCCCCAGGGGGAGTTCCTACGAGCAGTACTTC; CDR3: CATSPPRGSSYEQYF
J: TRBJ2-1; D: TRBD2; V: TRBV9; size: NA; DNA: TGTGCCAGCAGCGTAGCGCTAGCGGGGGGCTACAATGAGCAGTTCTTC; CDR3: CASSVALAGGYNEQFF
J: TRBJ2-5; D: NA; V: TRBV24-1; size: once; DNA: TGTGCCACCAGTGAGTCCCTAGTTGAGACCCAGTACTTC; CDR3: CATSESLVETQYF
J: TRBJ1-1; D: TRBD1; V: TRBV2; size: NA; DNA: TGTGCCAGCAGCCCAAAATGGACAGGGGAAGCTTTCTTT; CDR3: CASSPKWTGEAFF
J: TRBJ2-7; D: NA; V: TRBV10-1; size: few; DNA: TGCGCCAGCAGTGAGGGGGTCGGATACGAGCAGTACTTC; CDR3: CASSEGVGYEQYF
J: TRBJ2-7; D: TRBD1; V: TRBV6-5; size: NA; DNA: TGTGCCAGCATAAGGGACAGCTCCTACGAGCAGTACTTC; CDR3: CASIRDSSYEQYF
J: TRBJ2-1; D: TRBD1; V: TRBV6-5; size: NA; DNA: TGTGCCAGCGCAGGCGGACAGGGGTTCTACAATGAGCAGTTCTTC; CDR3: CASAGGQGFYNEQFF
J: TRBJ1-1; D: TRBD1; V: TRBV19; size: few; DNA: TGTGCCAGTACCCTGACAGGGGACACTGAAGCTTTCTTT; CDR3: CASTLTGDTEAFF
J: TRBJ2-3; D: TRBD1; V: TRBV6-6; size: NA; DNA: TGTGCCAGTAGGACGGGGACAGGGGTTGTAGCAGATACGCAGTATTTT; CDR3: CASRTGTGVVADTQYF
J: TRBJ1-5; D: TRBD1; V: TRBV19; size: NA; DNA: TGTGCCAGTAGTATAGGGACAGGAGGAGGCAATCAGCCCCAGCATTTT; CDR3: CASSIGTGGGNQPQHF
J: TRBJ2-4; D: TRBD2; V: TRBV15; size: NA; DNA: TGTGCCACCAGCAGAGGTAGCGGGGGGGCGGATGCCAAAAACATTCAGTACTTC; CDR3: CATSRGSGGADAKNIQYF
J: TRBJ2-7; D: NA; V: TRBV6-5; size: once; DNA: TGTGCCAGCAGCCCAAGCGGGACAGTTGGCTACGAGCAGTACTTC; CDR3: CASSPSGTVGYEQYF
J: TRBJ2-1; D: TRBD2; V: TRBV20-1; size: few; DNA: TGCAGTGCTAGCCTGCGGGGGGGCCAGTTCTTC; CDR3: CSASLRGGQFF
J: TRBJ2-3; D: TRBD2; V: TRBV3-1/TRBV3-2; size: NA; DNA: TGTGCCAGCAGCCAAGAACTAGCGGGGGTCACAGATACGCAGTATTTT; CDR3: CASSQELAGVTDTQYF
J: TRBJ2-1; D: NA; V: TRBV11-3; size: NA; DNA: TGTGCCAGCGGGGGGAACAGGGATGAGCAGTTCTTC; CDR3: CASGGNRDEQFF
J: TRBJ1-5; D: NA; V: TRBV6-4; size: NA; DNA: TGTGCCAGCAGTGACGGGGACAATCAGCCCCAGCATTTT; CDR3: CASSDGDNQPQHF
J: TRBJ1-2; D: NA; V: TRBV6-5; size: NA; DNA: TGTGCCAGCAGTTACCAGGGAGGGGGTGATGGCTACACCTTC; CDR3: CASSYQGGGDGYTF
J: TRBJ2-7; D: NA; V: TRBV6-5; size: NA; DNA: TGTGCCAGCAGTTACGGGCCAGGCCTCTACGAGCAGTACTTC; CDR3: CASSYGPGLYEQYF
J: TRBJ2-1; D: TRBD1; V: TRBV5-4; size: NA; DNA: TGTGCCAGCAGCGTTGACAGGGCAAAAGGGAATGAGCAGTTCTTC; CDR3: CASSVDRAKGNEQFF
J: TRBJ2-5; D: TRBD2; V: TRBV28; size: NA; DNA: TGTGCCAGCAGTTCCCGACTAGCGGGGGTAGAGACCCAGTACTTC; CDR3: CASSSRLAGVETQYF
J: TRBJ1-1; D: NA; V: TRBV30; size: NA; DNA: TGTGCCTGGAGTGGACAGCCCACTGAAGCTTTCTTT; CDR3: CAWSGQPTEAFF
J: TRBJ2-1; D: NA; V: TRBV3-1/TRBV3-2; size: NA; DNA: TGTGCCAGCAGCCAAGATGGGGGGTTCCGCTACAATGAGCAGTTCTTC; CDR3: CASSQDGGFRYNEQFF
J: TRBJ2-3; D: NA; V: TRBV6-5; size: NA; DNA: TGTGCCAGCAGGAGGTCTGATACGCAGTATTTT; CDR3: CASRRSDTQYF
J: TRBJ2-1; D: TRBD1; V: TRBV29-1; size: NA; DNA: TGCAGCGTTCGGGACAGGGGTTGGGACAATGAGCAGTTCTTC; CDR3: CSVRDRGWDNEQFF
J: TRBJ2-5; D: TRBD1; V: TRBV24-1; size: NA; DNA: TGTGCCACCAGCGACCCCGGGACAGAAGGAGAGACCCAGTACTTC; CDR3: CATSDPGTEGETQYF
J: TRBJ2-7; D: TRBD1; V: TRBV9; size: NA; DNA: TGTGCCAGCAGCCCGGACAGGGGATACGAGCAGTACTTC; CDR3: CASSPDRGYEQYF
J: TRBJ2-5; D: TRBD1; V: TRBV2; size: few; DNA: TGTGCCAGCAGGGGGACAGGGGGCTGGGAGACCCAGTACTTC; CDR3: CASRGTGGWETQYF
J: TRBJ2-3; D: TRBD1; V: TRBV7-9; size: NA; DNA: TGTGCCAGCAGCTACCAGCCGGGACAGGGGATCAGCACAGATACGCAGTATTTT; CDR3: CASSYQPGQGISTDTQYF
J: TRBJ2-5; D: NA; V: TRBV10-2; size: once; DNA: TGCGCCAGCATGGTATACAGAGAGACCCAGTACTTC; CDR3: CASMVYRETQYF
J: TRBJ1-1; D: NA; V: TRBV21-1; size: NA; DNA: TGTGCCAGCAGCAAAAGACCCATGAACACTGAAGCTTTCTTT; CDR3: CASSKRPMNTEAFF
J: TRBJ1-1; D: NA; V: TRBV5-1; size: NA; DNA: TGCGCCAGCAGCTTGCAGGGGAACACTGAAGCTTTCTTT; CDR3: CASSLQGNTEAFF
J: TRBJ2-3; D: TRBD2; V: TRBV5-1; size: NA; DNA: TGCGCCAGCAGCTTGGCGGGCGGGGGTGCGGGGACAGATACGCAGTATTTT; CDR3: CASSLAGGGAGTDTQYF
J: TRBJ1-1; D: NA; V: TRBV29-1; size: once; DNA: TGCAGCGTTGATAGTGTATCGGGGGACCGTGGAGCTTTCTTT; CDR3: CSVDSVSGDRGAFF
J: TRBJ2-1; D: NA; V: TRBV10-1; size: NA; DNA: TGCGCCAGCAGTGATATCTTAAGGGAATCTGACCAGTTCTTC; CDR3: CASSDILRESDQFF
J: TRBJ1-6; D: NA; V: TRBV3-1/TRBV3-2; size: NA; DNA: TGTGCCAGCGCCCCCCGAGCGGCGGGTTATAATTCACCCCTCCACTTT; CDR3: CASAPRAAGYNSPLHF
J: TRBJ1-1; D: TRBD1; V: TRBV18; size: NA; DNA: TGTGCCAGCTCACCCAGACAGGGAATAGGACCTGAAGCTTTCTTT; CDR3: CASSPRQGIGPEAFF
J: TRBJ2-3; D: TRBD2; V: TRBV27; size: NA; DNA: TGTGCCAGCAGTTTGAAGGGACTAGCGGGGGGACCAGATACGCAGTATTTT; CDR3: CASSLKGLAGGPDTQYF
J: TRBJ2-2; D: NA; V: TRBV5-1; size: NA; DNA: TGCGCCAGCAGCTTCTCTTCCTGGACCGGGGAGCTGTTTTTT; CDR3: CASSFSSWTGELFF